What follows are 28 T cell receptor beta chains derived from one specimen sequenced in a study of CXCR3-negative and CXCR3-positive naive CD8 T cells. The study, taken as a whole, reports: TRB CDR3s were more hydrophobic in CXCR3-positive than in CXCR3-negative naive cells.

These TCRs' antigens remain unknown. Each TRB cDNA library was prepared by 5' RACE (with UMI labels). TCRdb re-called the 5' RACE reads and shows each CDR3 protein once, DNA omitted. The sample yields about 120,000 distinct CDR3 sequences, of which the top ten take up 0.35% to 0.4%. Material: naive CXCR3+ CD8+ T cells from blood. Subset reported: CD45RO-CCR7+CD27+CD95- naive CD8+ T cells expressing CXCR3 (TNR3+). The receptors were gathered from a human donor in good health. Some clones in this sample may be carry-over from other donors' samples.

The chain employs TRBV5-1 and TRBJ2-7; the TCRdb call, TRBD1, lacks DNA for checking. The CDR3 is made up of 13 amino acids. Germline CDR1 is SGHRS and CDR2 is YFSETQ. The CDR3 loop is CASSSGGHYEQYF.

CDR3 residues: CASSFIMENTEAFF. The chain has TRBV7-2 and TRBJ1-1. The CDR3 covers 14 residues. Germline V gene data show CDR1 as SGHTA and CDR2 as FQGNSA.

V is TRBV4-1 and J is TRBJ2-1; TCRdb calls TRBD2, which cannot be checked without DNA. The CDR3 length is 15 residues. Germline V gives CDR1 MGHRA, CDR2 YSYEKL. The CDR3 spells CASSHVAGVVDEQFF.

The chain joins TRBV28 to TRBJ2-7; TCRdb's assignment of TRBD2 cannot be checked, as there is no DNA. Germline CDR1 is MDHEN and CDR2 is SYDVKM. The CDR3 contains 21 residues. This CDR3 is CASSGRVSGIYGISRVYEQYF.

V usage is TRBV5-5 and J usage is TRBJ2-7; lacking DNA, the TRBD2 call made by TCRdb goes unchecked. The CDR3 runs 15 residues. Looked up from germline, CDR1 is SGHKS and CDR2 is YYEKEE (reference sequence). CDR3 amino acids: CASSLVASVYGEQYF. The variable domain in full, completed from reference TRBV5-5 and TRBJ2-7, reads DAGVTQSPTHLIKTRGQQVTLRCSPISGHKSVSWYQQVLGQGPQFIFQYYEKEERGRGNFPDRFSARQFPNYSSELNVNALLLGDSALYLCASSLVASVYGEQYFGPGTRLTVT.

The CDR3: CASGGTGTTNEQFF. This chain connects TRBV12-5 to TRBJ2-1; TCRdb's D gene call, TRBD1, goes unchecked for lack of DNA. Per the germline V gene, CDR1 is LGHNT and CDR2 is FRNRAP. The CDR3 is made up of 14 amino acids.

V and J are TRBV5-4 and TRBJ2-7; TCRdb proposes TRBD1, but this gene call is untestable without DNA. The CDR3 has 15 amino acids. CDR1 is SGHNT and CDR2 is YYREEE in the germline V gene (reference sequence). The chain's CDR3 is CASSYRERGSYEQYF. The whole variable domain, filled in from reference TRBV5-4 and TRBJ2-7, reads ETGVTQSPTHLIKTRGQQVTLRCSSQSGHNTVSWYQQALGQGPQFIFQYYREEENGRGNFPPRFSGLQFPNYSSELNVNALELDDSALYLCASSYRERGSYEQYFGPGTRLTVT.

This chain links TRBV4-2 with TRBJ2-2; TCRdb's D call, TRBD2, is unchecked because there is no DNA. Germline CDR1 is LGHNA and CDR2 is YNFKEQ. This CDR3 comprises 19 residues. This CDR3 is CASSQDPWVAGGPAGELFF.

The gene calls are TRBV28 and TRBJ2-7; the D gene TCRdb calls, TRBD2, cannot be checked with no DNA. The CDR3 is made up of 15 amino acids. Germline V gene lookup returns CDR1 MDHEN and CDR2 SYDVKM. This CDR3 is CASSPLAGETYEQYF.

The rearrangement links TRBV28 to TRBJ2-3; TCRdb reports TRBD2, a call that lacks DNA to check it against. Per germline, CDR1 MDHEN and CDR2 SYDVKM. CDR3 size: 17 residues. CDR3 loop: CASSSPQAGVNTDTQYF.

The genes are TRBV29-1 and TRBJ2-1. Per germline, CDR1 SQVTM and CDR2 ANQGSEA. This CDR3 is 12 amino acids long. This CDR3 reads CSVERNYNEQFF.

This sequence joins TRBV20-1 and TRBJ2-1; TCRdb gives TRBD2 as the D gene, but with no DNA this cannot be confirmed. This CDR3 is 17 amino acids long. CDR1 and CDR2 from the germline V gene are DFQATT and SNEGSKA (reference sequence). CDR3 in amino acids: CSAEGGLAGGVWNEQFF.

This chain joins TRBV28 and TRBJ2-1; the D call from TCRdb, TRBD1, cannot be confirmed without DNA. The CDR3 is made up of 17 amino acids. Germline assignment: CDR1 MDHEN and CDR2 SYDVKM. CDR3 in amino acids: CASSKPIDRAVYNEQFF. Using reference TRBV28 and TRBJ2-1 for the parts outside the CDR3, the full variable domain is DVKVTQSSRYLVKRTGEKVFLECVQDMDHENMFWYRQDPGLGLRLIYFSYDVKMKEKGDIPEGYSVSREKKERFSLILESASTNQTSMYLCASSKPIDRAVYNEQFFGPGTRLTVL.

The chain carries TRBV7-3 and TRBJ2-2; absent DNA, TCRdb's TRBD2 call cannot be checked. CDR1 SGHTA and CDR2 FQGTGA come from the germline V gene. This CDR3 has 18 residues. The CDR3 spells CASSPSGAASGVTGELFF.

The chain joins TRBV5-5 to TRBJ1-6; with no DNA, the TCRdb D assignment of TRBD1 cannot be verified. Germline CDR1 is SGHKS and CDR2 is YYEKEE (reference sequence). This CDR3 spans 19 amino acids. The CDR3 sequence is CASSLGDPGSYSYNSPLHF.

The rearrangement links TRBV6-5 to TRBJ2-2; checking the TCRdb D call of TRBD1 is not possible without DNA. Germline-derived CDR1 and CDR2 are MNHEY and SVGAGI. The CDR3 is made up of 15 amino acids. CDR3 amino acids: CASKGGEQNTGELFF.

The chain carries TRBV2 and TRBJ2-7; the TRBD1 assignment by TCRdb is unverifiable without DNA. Germline values: CDR1 SNHLY, CDR2 FYNNEI. The CDR3 is 16 amino acids. The CDR3 sequence is CASSDPRVSSSYEQYF. The entire variable domain, with the rest obtained from reference TRBV2 and TRBJ2-7, is as follows: EPEVTQTPSHQVTQMGQEVILRCVPISNHLYFYWYRQILGQKVEFLVSFYNNEISEKSEIFDDQFSVERPDGSNFTLKIRSTKLEDSAMYFCASSDPRVSSSYEQYFGPGTRLTVT.

This chain uses TRBV7-6 with TRBJ2-6; TCRdb calls TRBD1, which cannot be checked without DNA. CDR1 is SGHVS and CDR2 is FNYEAQ in the germline V gene. This CDR3 has 19 amino acids. The CDR3 region is CASSILRGQGTSGANVLTF.

The chain combines TRBV4-1 with TRBJ2-7; TCRdb names TRBD2, which stays unverified in the absence of DNA. The CDR3 has 16 amino acids. CDR1 and CDR2 from the germline V gene are MGHRA and YSYEKL. The CDR3 region is CASSQVEVPFSYEQYF.

V and J are TRBV18 and TRBJ2-7; TCRdb's D gene call, TRBD1, goes unchecked for lack of DNA. Per germline, CDR1 KGHSH and CDR2 LQKENI. The CDR3 sequence is 14 residues long. The CDR3 sequence is CASSEGQGAYEQYF.

J is TRBJ1-2 and V is TRBV10-3; absent DNA, TCRdb's TRBD1 call cannot be checked. The CDR3 has 15 amino acids. Germline assignment: CDR1 ENHRY and CDR2 SYGVKD. The CDR3 region is CAISDHRGANYGYTF.

The chain uses TRBV29-1 and TRBJ2-3; TCRdb indicates TRBD2, and absent DNA this call remains unverified. CDR1 is SQVTM and CDR2 is ANQGSEA in the germline V gene. This CDR3 region has 14 residues. The CDR3 sequence: CSLYLGEGTDTQYF.

The V gene is TRBV21-1, the J gene TRBJ1-2; TCRdb calls TRBD1, which cannot be checked without DNA. TRBV21-1 constitutes a pseudogene. The CDR3 loop spans 17 amino acids. The CDR3 sequence is CASSNRSGQRGSYGYTF.

The chain combines TRBV5-6 with TRBJ2-7; TCRdb outputs TRBD2, but without DNA this stays unchecked. The CDR3 length is 16 residues. Per the germline V gene, CDR1 is SGHDT and CDR2 is YYEEEE. The CDR3 reads CASSLSSGALVDEQYF.

The chain uses TRBV5-1 and TRBJ2-2. Per germline, CDR1 SGHRS and CDR2 YFSETQ. The CDR3 runs to 16 residues. CDR3 sequence reads: CASSLVLSGNTGELFF. Variable domain in full (rest from reference TRBV5-1 and TRBJ2-2): KAGVTQTPRYLIKTRGQQVTLSCSPISGHRSVSWYQQTPGQGLQFLFEYFSETQRNKGNFPGRFSGRQFSNSRSEMNVSTLELGDSALYLCASSLVLSGNTGELFFGEGSRLTVL.

The rearrangement uses TRBV20-1 and TRBJ1-2; the TCRdb D gene call, TRBD1, has no DNA to confirm it. The germline gives CDR1 DFQATT, CDR2 SNEGSKA (reference sequence). CDR3 length: 14 residues. The CDR3 sequence: CSATGTEINYGYTF.

The chain uses TRBV7-2 and TRBJ1-3; TCRdb's assignment of TRBD1 cannot be checked, as there is no DNA. CDR3 length equals 16 residues. Germline V gene sequence: CDR1 SGHTA, CDR2 FQGNSA. CDR3 loop: CASSLLYAGAENTIYF. Using reference TRBV7-2 and TRBJ1-3 for the parts outside the CDR3, the full variable domain is GAGVSQSPSNKVTEKGKDVELRCDPISGHTALYWYRQSLGQGLEFLIYFQGNSAPDKSGLPSDRFSAERTGGSVSTLTIQRTQQEDSAVYLCASSLLYAGAENTIYFGEGSWLTVV.

The rearrangement uses TRBV10-2 and TRBJ2-1; the TRBD2 assignment by TCRdb is unverifiable without DNA. The CDR3 consists of 14 residues. Germline CDR1 and CDR2: WSHSY and SAAADI. CDR3: CASSHRLAGGEQFF.